The 18 T cell receptor beta chains below all came from one sample that was sequenced in a study of T cell responses to AZD1222 COVID-19 vaccine. Sequencing used immunoSEQ multiplex PCR; TCRdb keeps in-frame clones, though not all of them. The sample holds over 150,000 clones, roughly 90% seen once. The source was peripheral blood, collected 28 days after the second AZD1222 dose. The receptors stem from an adult who received the AZD1222 COVID-19 vaccine.

V usage is TRBV5-1 and J usage is TRBJ1-4; possible D gene TRBD1, 5 bases. From germline, CDR1 is SGHRS and CDR2 YFSETQ. This CDR3 comprises 16 residues. V was pared by 0 bases and J by 8 bases, with 17 bases between. The CDR3 protein is CASSLGIRPGREKLFF. The DNA of the CDR3 is TGCGCCAGCAGCTTGGGGATCAGGCCAGGGCGAGAAAAACTGTTTTTT.

The V call is TRBV6-4, the J call TRBJ2-7; D is undetermined. V was shortened by 4 bases and J by 2 bases, with 3 bases between the two germline ends. CDR1 is MRHNA and CDR2 is SNTAGT in the germline V gene. The CDR3 runs to 11 residues. CDR3 sequence: CASSGTYEQYF. The CDR3 DNA follows: TGTGCCAGCAGTGGTACCTACGAGCAGTACTTC.

This CDR3 reads CSGLGDTEAFF. CDR3 nucleotide sequence: TGCAGTGGTCTAGGGGACACTGAAGCTTTCTTT. The chain couples TRBV20-1 to TRBJ1-1, with D tentatively TRBD1 (5 bases). This CDR3 has 11 residues. The V end was cut by 7 bases, the J end by 3 bases, with 9 bases between. Germline CDR1 reads DFQATT; CDR2 reads SNEGSKA (reference sequence).

Only one count was recorded for this clone. The V call is TRBV5-1, the J call TRBJ1-5; D is uncertain. Germline loops: CDR1 SGHRS, CDR2 YFSETQ. The ends were cut back, 0 bases at V and 5 bases at J, with 12 bases in the middle. The CDR3 runs 15 residues. CDR3 in DNA: TGCGCCAGCAGCTTGGGGTGGGGTTCCGATCAGCCCCAGCATTTT. This gives the protein CASSLGWGSDQPQHF.

The chain has TRBV27 and TRBJ1-2; the D gene is possibly TRBD1 (6 bases). Between the trimmed V and J ends, which lost 5 bases and 6 bases, there was a span of 19 bases. CDR3 length: 15 amino acids. Germline loops: CDR1 MNHEY, CDR2 SMNVEV (reference sequence). The chain's CDR3 is CASSQYRAGGDGYTF. CDR3 coding DNA: TGTGCCAGCAGTCAATACAGGGCCGGAGGGGATGGCTACACCTTC.

The gene calls are TRBV30 and TRBJ1-4; the D is unclear. This CDR3 has 14 amino acids. With 0 bases removed from V and 8 bases from J, the gap between germline ends came to 13 bases. Germline loops: CDR1 GTSNPN, CDR2 SVGIG (reference sequence). The CDR3 nucleotides are TGTGCCTGGAGTGTAAGAGGTAGGGCGGAAAAACTGTTTTTT. Its protein product is CAWSVRGRAEKLFF.

The genes are TRBV15 and TRBJ1-5; D call uncertain. CDR3 length: 12 amino acids. V was shortened by 6 bases and J by 0 bases, with 3 bases between the two germline ends. CDR1 LNHNV and CDR2 YYDKDF come from the germline V gene (reference sequence). CDR3 coding DNA: TGTGCCACCAGTAGTAGCAATCAGCCCCAGCATTTT. It yields the protein CATSSSNQPQHF.

V is TRBV5-1 and J is TRBJ2-7; possibly TRBD1 or TRBD2 for D (5 bases each). Trimming left V 4 bases short and J 3 bases short, with 14 bases between. The CDR3 totals 14 residues. Germline V CDR1 and CDR2: SGHRS, YFSETQ. Here the CDR3 DNA reads TGCGCCAGCAGCGTCTCGGGGCAAGACTACGAGCAGTACTTC. It codes for CASSVSGQDYEQYF.

V is TRBV7-2 and J is TRBJ1-1, with D possibly being TRBD1 (6 bases). V was cut by 2 bases and J by 1 base, with 8 bases left in between. CDR1 and CDR2 (germline): SGHTA, FQGNSA. CDR3 size: 14 residues. CDR3 region: CASSLKGGNTEAFF. CDR3 nucleotide sequence: TGTGCCAGCAGCTTAAAGGGGGGGAACACTGAAGCTTTCTTT.

The CDR3 coding sequence is TGTGCCAGCAGCCCCTTGGGTGGGCCCCCCTCTGGGGCCAACGTCCTGACTTTC. Protein: CASSPLGGPPSGANVLTF. The chain couples TRBV7-3 to TRBJ2-6; D gene uncertain. V gave up 5 bases and J gave up 0 bases, with 17 bases separating them. CDR3 size: 18 residues. Germline loops: CDR1 SGHTA, CDR2 FQGTGA. Variable domain in full (rest from reference TRBV7-3 and TRBJ2-6): GAGVSQTPSNKVTEKGKYVELRCDPISGHTALYWYRQSLGQGPEFLIYFQGTGAADDSGLPNDRFFAVRPEGSVSTLKIQRTERGDSAVYLCASSPLGGPPSGANVLTFGAGSRLTVL.

This clone turned up a few times. This chain joins TRBV6-6 and TRBJ2-6, with TRBD2 matching over 7 bases. With V trimmed by 5 bases and J by 2 bases, 15 bases remained unmatched. Germline loops: CDR1 MNHNY, CDR2 SVGAGI (reference sequence). The CDR3 is 19 amino acids. The DNA for the CDR3 is TGTGCCAGCAGTCGGACTAGTCCGAGTGCGGTTGCTGGGGCCAACGTCCTGACTTTC. Translation: CASSRTSPSAVAGANVLTF.

J is TRBJ2-7 and V is TRBV6-5; D is undetermined. The CDR3 loop spans 16 amino acids. V was pared by 4 bases and J by 0 bases, with 16 bases between. Germline V gene lookup returns CDR1 MNHEY and CDR2 SVGAGI. CDR3 amino acids: CASSSRRSENSYEQYF. The CDR3 nucleotides are TGTGCCAGCAGTTCCCGACGGAGCGAGAACTCCTACGAGCAGTACTTC.

V usage is TRBV6-2 or TRBV6-3 and J usage is TRBJ2-7; D is unresolved. This CDR3 is 11 amino acids long. Germline loops: CDR1 MNHEY, CDR2 SVGEGT. V dropped 6 bases and J dropped 7 bases, with 10 bases sitting between them. CDR3 amino acids: CASSQAWEQYF. CDR3 coding DNA: TGTGCCAGCAGCCAGGCCTGGGAGCAGTACTTC.

The chain couples TRBV7-6 to TRBJ1-3; D is unresolved. The CDR3 consists of 16 residues. With 3 bases removed from V and 0 bases from J, the gap between germline ends came to 12 bases. CDR1 SGHVS and CDR2 FNYEAQ come from the germline V gene. In nucleotides, the CDR3 is TGTGCCAGCAGCTTGGCCATTTCGTTCTCTGGAAACACCATATATTTT. Encoded protein: CASSLAISFSGNTIYF. Full variable domain (outside the CDR3, taken from reference TRBV7-6 and TRBJ1-3): GAGVSQSPRYKVTKRGQDVALRCDPISGHVSLYWYRQALGQGPEFLTYFNYEAQQDKSGLPNDRFSAERPEGSISTLTIQRTEQRDSAMYRCASSLAISFSGNTIYFGEGSWLTVV.

The chain joins TRBV4-1 to TRBJ1-1; D unresolved. Germline V gives CDR1 MGHRA, CDR2 YSYEKL. Between the trimmed V and J ends, which lost 2 bases and 7 bases, there was a span of 17 bases. There are 15 residues in the CDR3. CDR3 protein: CASSQLMTVVVEAFF. The CDR3 region has the DNA TGCGCCAGCAGCCAATTAATGACGGTAGTCGTTGAAGCTTTCTTT.

This clone was seen only once. The sample holds other DNA sequences that translate to the same CDR3. CDR3 nucleotide sequence: TGTGCCAGTAGTAGGACAGGGGGTTTCTCTGGGGCCAACGTCCTGACTTTC. This translates into CASSRTGGFSGANVLTF. V usage is TRBV19 and J usage is TRBJ2-6, with 10 positions matching TRBD1. Trimming removed 4 bases from V and 0 bases from J; junction bases left unmatched: 3. Germline CDR1 LNHDA, CDR2 SQIVND (reference sequence). The CDR3 sequence is 17 residues long. The full variable domain, rest sourced from reference TRBV19 and TRBJ2-6, is DGGITQSPKYLFRKEGQNVTLSCEQNLNHDAMYWYRQDPGQGLRLIYYSQIVNDFQKGDIAEGYSVSREKKESFPLTVTSAQKNPTAFYLCASSRTGGFSGANVLTFGAGSRLTVL.

The chain has TRBV3-1 (or the pseudogene TRBV3-2) and TRBJ2-5, with D unresolved. Trimming shortened V by 6 bases and J by 5 bases, and 19 bases separated the two germline ends. Germline CDR1 reads LGHDT; CDR2 reads YNNKEL (reference sequence). The CDR3 is made up of 15 amino acids. CDR3 region: CASRPTGISRETQYF. Here the CDR3 DNA reads TGTGCCAGCAGGCCGACCGGAATTTCCCGGGAGACCCAGTACTTC.

The gene calls are TRBV4-2 and TRBJ1-1; D is undetermined. CDR1 is LGHNA and CDR2 is YNFKEQ in the germline V gene. The CDR3 has 12 amino acids. Trimming shortened V by 0 bases and J by 5 bases, and 4 bases separated the two germline ends. The CDR3 loop is CASSQDGTEAFF. The CDR3 nucleotides are TGTGCCAGCAGCCAAGACGGGACTGAAGCTTTCTTT.